This T cell receptor (beta chain) was identified in a study of CD8+CD57+ T cells in acquired aplastic anemia. For the study at large: Quantities of DNA derived from sorted CD4+ and CD8+ cells averaged roughly 3 ug. The study obtained about 10.8 million reads on average for CD4+ cells from healthy donors.

Study-wide results and limits: Patients shared approximately 30 CD8+ CDR3 sequences with controls. For CD8+ Simpson's diversity, patients and controls showed no significant difference.

Genomic DNA provided the template from which TCR beta VDJ and CDR3 profiles were obtained. Using its own MiXCR run on the reads, TCRdb lists one record per CDR3 protein. Of over 150,000 distinct CDR3 sequences listed, about half are singletons. In this sample, this clonotype turned up once. The antigen remains undetermined. CDR3 length equals 14 residues. The V segment lost 6 bases and the J segment 4 bases; nucleotides outside the gene matches: 5. The specimen sequenced was sorted CD4+, CD8+, or CD8+CD57+ T cells (not recorded which) from PBMCs. The rearrangement uses TRBV12-3 or TRBV12-4 and TRBJ1-5, with 8 bases aligning to TRBD1. The clonotype originates from a human donor in good health, serving as a control. This CDR3 reads CASRLTGENQPQHF. CDR3 bases: TGTGCCAGCAGGTTGACAGGGGAGAATCAGCCCCAGCATTTT.